This T cell receptor (beta chain) stems from a study of cytomegalovirus exposure and HLA in healthy donors. For the study at large: Approximately 80 million unique TCRs, all from HLA-typed donors, were included in an early release of the data.

Participants comprised healthy donors of bone marrow. This PCR relied on a set of 60 Vbeta primers and 13 Jbeta primers. Here immunoSEQ multiplex PCR was the method, and the copy in TCRdb shows in-frame clones only, minus some. This sample yields 100,000 or so clones, of which 65% to 80% are seen a single time; 5.2% belongs to the top ten. Points on this clone: Its antigen is not identified.

This CDR3 contains 15 residues. Looked up from germline, CDR1 is GTSNPN and CDR2 is SVGIG (reference sequence). V lost 1 base, J lost 4 bases, and 17 bases lay in between. General study findings and limits: Presence/absence analyses took donor sequencing depth as roughly uniform.

The sequence derives from a female donor in good health and CMV-seropositive. J is TRBJ2-7 and V is TRBV30; TRBD1 is a possible D gene (5 bases). The sequencing input was PBMCs. CDR3 DNA sequence: TGTGCCTGGAGTGGGGTAGGGGCTCAATTGTACGAGCAGTACTTC. It is translated as CAWSGVGAQLYEQYF. The entire variable domain, with the rest obtained from reference TRBV30 and TRBJ2-7, is as follows: SQTIHQWPATLVQPVGSPLSLECTVEGTSNPNLYWYRQAAGRGLQLLFYSVGIGQISSEVPQNLSASRPQDRQFILSSKKLLLSDSGFYLCAWSGVGAQLYEQYFGPGTRLTVT.